A selection of T cell receptor beta chains follows, all from one sample in a study of spatial heterogeneity in lung cancer. TCRdb ran MiXCR on the 5' RACE reads and lists one entry per CDR3 protein. The sample includes around 1,700 distinct CDR3 sequences, about 20% of them seen just once. The source material was PBMCs, sampled at follow-up. These TCRs come from a male donor with early-stage non-small cell lung cancer. Each CDR3 is given with its conserved first and last residue. D genes are given only for firm matches. Expanded clones are given a class, and other clones once, few, many or no size at all.

-,TRBV6-1,many,TRBJ2-5,TGTGCCAGCAGTGATCAGAAAGAGACCCAGTACTTC,CASSDQKETQYF
-,TRBV14,medium-sized,TRBJ2-1,TGTGCCAGCAGCCAATTTGGGTCCTCCAATGAGCAGTTCTTC,CASSQFGSSNEQFF
TRBD2,TRBV6-1,many,TRBJ2-7,TGTGCCAGCAGTGGAAAGACTAGCGCCTCCTACGAGCAGTACTTC,CASSGKTSASYEQYF
TRBD1,TRBV5-6,-,TRBJ1-2,TGTGCCAGCCCGGCTTCAGGGGGCCATAACTATGGCTACACCTTC,CASPASGGHNYGYTF
-,TRBV23-1,many,TRBJ2-3,TGCGCCAGCAAAAAACACAGTCACGGGGCCCAGTATTTT,CASKKHSHGAQYF
-,TRBV15,-,TRBJ2-5,TGTGCCACCAGGAAAATAGGAGGGGGTACGGAGACCCAGTACTTC,CATRKIGGGTETQYF
-,TRBV30,few,TRBJ1-2,TGTGCCTGGACACTTACAGTGGTCCGTGGCTACACCTTC,CAWTLTVVRGYTF
TRBD1,TRBV3-1,medium-sized,TRBJ2-2,TGTGCCAGCAGCCAAGGAGACAGGGGGACCACCGGGGAGCTGTTTTTT,CASSQGDRGTTGELFF
-,TRBV7-9,medium-sized,TRBJ1-2,TGTGCCAGCAGCTTCGGGGGAAACTATGGCTACACCTTC,CASSFGGNYGYTF
-,TRBV5-4,many,TRBJ2-3,TGTGCCAGCAGCTTGGGCCGGCCAGGGGGCACAGATACGCAGTATTTT,CASSLGRPGGTDTQYF
-,TRBV7-8,few,TRBJ2-3,TGTGCCAGCAGCTTTTTGATGGCGGGGAGCACAGATACGCAGTATTTT,CASSFLMAGSTDTQYF
-,TRBV24-1,hyperexpanded,TRBJ2-1,TGTGCCACCAGTGGATCTACGCGCCCGCAGTTCTTC,CATSGSTRPQFF
TRBD1,TRBV7-9,medium-sized,TRBJ2-7,TGTGCCAGCAGCTTTGAGGGACAGGGCGAGCAGTACTTC,CASSFEGQGEQYF
-,TRBV19,many,TRBJ1-3,TGTGCCAGTAGCCCCGTATGGAGCTCTGGAAACACCATATATTTT,CASSPVWSSGNTIYF
-,TRBV15,large,TRBJ1-2,TGTGCCACCAGCAGAGATCTCGCAGGGAGCTACACCTTC,CATSRDLAGSYTF
-,TRBV18,many,TRBJ2-3,TGTGCCAGCTCACGCTGGACTGTCGCTAGCACAGATACGCAGTATTTT,CASSRWTVASTDTQYF
TRBD1,TRBV5-4,-,TRBJ1-5,TGTGCCAGCAGCCGGGACAGGGAACAGCCCCAGCATTTT,CASSRDREQPQHF
TRBD2,TRBV28,-,TRBJ2-1,TGCGCCAGCAGTTTATTGCGGGAGGGCCTCTACAATGAGCAGTTCTTC,CASSLLREGLYNEQFF
TRBD1,TRBV6-1,medium-sized,TRBJ1-1,TGTGCAGGAATTGGACAGGCAGGAGCTTTCTTT,CAGIGQAGAFF
TRBD2,TRBV12-3/TRBV12-4,-,TRBJ2-7,TGTGCCAGCAGTCCACACCCTAGCGGGGGCCCGGGGGAGCAGTACTTC,CASSPHPSGGPGEQYF